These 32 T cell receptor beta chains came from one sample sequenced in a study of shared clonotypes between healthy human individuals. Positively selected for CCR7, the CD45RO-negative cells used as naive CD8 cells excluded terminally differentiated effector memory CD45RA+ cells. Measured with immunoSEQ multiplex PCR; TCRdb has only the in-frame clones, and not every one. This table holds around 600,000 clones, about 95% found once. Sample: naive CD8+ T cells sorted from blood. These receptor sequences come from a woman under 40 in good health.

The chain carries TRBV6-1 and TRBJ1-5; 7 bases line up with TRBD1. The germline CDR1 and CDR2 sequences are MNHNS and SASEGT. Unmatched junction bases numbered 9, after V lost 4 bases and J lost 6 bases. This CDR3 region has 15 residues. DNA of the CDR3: TGTGCCAGCAGTGCCGGGACAGAAGGAAGTCAGCCCCAGCATTTT. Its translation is CASSAGTEGSQPQHF.

The CDR3 nucleotides read TGTGCCAGCAGTTACTCGAAGGCGAACACTGAAGCTTTCTTT. Residues: CASSYSKANTEAFF. V usage is TRBV6-5 and J usage is TRBJ1-1; no clear D. V was shortened by 0 bases and J by 1 base, with 6 bases between the two germline ends. CDR1 is MNHEY, CDR2 SVGAGI, per germline. The CDR3 spans 14 residues.

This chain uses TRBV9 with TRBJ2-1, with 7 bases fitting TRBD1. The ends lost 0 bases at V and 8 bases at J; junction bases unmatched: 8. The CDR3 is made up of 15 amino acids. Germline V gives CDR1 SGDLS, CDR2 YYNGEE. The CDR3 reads CASSVEVTGTYEQFF. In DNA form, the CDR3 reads TGTGCCAGCAGCGTAGAGGTGACAGGGACCTATGAGCAGTTCTTC.

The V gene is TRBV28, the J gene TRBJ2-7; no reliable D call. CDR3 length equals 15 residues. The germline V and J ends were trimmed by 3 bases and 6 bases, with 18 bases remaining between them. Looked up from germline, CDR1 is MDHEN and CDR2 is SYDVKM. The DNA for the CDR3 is TGTGCCAGCAGTTTTTTTCTTGGCTCTTCTCCCGAGCAGTACTTC. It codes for CASSFFLGSSPEQYF.

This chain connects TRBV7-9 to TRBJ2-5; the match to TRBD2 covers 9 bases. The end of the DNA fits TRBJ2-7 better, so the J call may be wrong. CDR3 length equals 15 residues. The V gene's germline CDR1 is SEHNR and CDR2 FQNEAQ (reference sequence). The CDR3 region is CASSLGAGGLHEQYF. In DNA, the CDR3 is TGTGCCAGCAGCCTGGGGGCGGGAGGGCTCCACGAGCAGTACTTC.

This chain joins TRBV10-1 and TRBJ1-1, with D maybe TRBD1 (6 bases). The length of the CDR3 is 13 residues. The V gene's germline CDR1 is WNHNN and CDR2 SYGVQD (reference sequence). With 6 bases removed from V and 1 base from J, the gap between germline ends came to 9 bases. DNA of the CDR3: TGCGCCAGCAGCCTACAGGGGAACACTGAAGCTTTCTTT. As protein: CASSLQGNTEAFF.

The DNA for the CDR3 is TGTGCCAGCAGTAGCGGGAGGGAGCAGTACTTC. Amino acids: CASSSGREQYF. The rearrangement joins TRBV28 to TRBJ2-7; 9 bases are shared with TRBD2. Germline values: CDR1 MDHEN, CDR2 SYDVKM. The V and J ends lost 5 bases and 7 bases, in that order; junction bases with no gene match: 0. This CDR3 region has 11 residues.

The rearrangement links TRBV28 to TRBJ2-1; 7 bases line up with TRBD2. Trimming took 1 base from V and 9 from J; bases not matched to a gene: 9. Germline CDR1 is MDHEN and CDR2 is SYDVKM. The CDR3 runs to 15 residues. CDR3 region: CASSLYRGGPFEQFF. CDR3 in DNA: TGTGCCAGCAGTTTATATCGGGGAGGGCCTTTTGAGCAGTTCTTC.

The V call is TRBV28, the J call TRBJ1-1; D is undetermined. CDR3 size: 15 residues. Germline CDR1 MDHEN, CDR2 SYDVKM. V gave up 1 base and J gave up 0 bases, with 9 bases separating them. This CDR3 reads CASSLFVGLNTEAFF. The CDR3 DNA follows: TGTGCCAGCAGTTTATTTGTCGGATTGAACACTGAAGCTTTCTTT.

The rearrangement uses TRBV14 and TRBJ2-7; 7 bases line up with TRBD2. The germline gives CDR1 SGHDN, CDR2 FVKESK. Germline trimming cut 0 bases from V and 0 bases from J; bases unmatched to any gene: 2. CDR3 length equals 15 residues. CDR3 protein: CASSQEAGSSYEQYF. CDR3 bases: TGTGCCAGCAGCCAAGAAGCGGGGAGCTCCTACGAGCAGTACTTC.

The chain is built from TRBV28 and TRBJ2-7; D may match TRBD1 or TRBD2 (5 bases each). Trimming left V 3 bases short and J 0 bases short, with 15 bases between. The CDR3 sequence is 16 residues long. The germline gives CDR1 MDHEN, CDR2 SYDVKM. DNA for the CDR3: TGTGCCAGCAGTTTGACCGACCGGGACCCCTCCTACGAGCAGTACTTC. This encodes CASSLTDRDPSYEQYF.

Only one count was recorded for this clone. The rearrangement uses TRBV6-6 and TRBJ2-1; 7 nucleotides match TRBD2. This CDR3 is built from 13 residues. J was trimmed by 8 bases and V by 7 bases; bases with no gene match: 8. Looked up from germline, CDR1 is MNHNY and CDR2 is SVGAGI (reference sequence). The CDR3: CASKGTSVDEQFF. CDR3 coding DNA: TGTGCCAGCAAGGGCACTAGCGTAGATGAGCAGTTCTTC.

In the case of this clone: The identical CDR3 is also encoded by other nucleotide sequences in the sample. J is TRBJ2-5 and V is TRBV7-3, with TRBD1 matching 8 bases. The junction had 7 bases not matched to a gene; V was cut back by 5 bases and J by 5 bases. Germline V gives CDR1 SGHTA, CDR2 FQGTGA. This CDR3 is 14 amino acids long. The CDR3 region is CASSPTGGRETQYF. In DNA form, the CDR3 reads TGTGCCAGCAGCCCCACAGGGGGGCGGGAGACCCAGTACTTC.

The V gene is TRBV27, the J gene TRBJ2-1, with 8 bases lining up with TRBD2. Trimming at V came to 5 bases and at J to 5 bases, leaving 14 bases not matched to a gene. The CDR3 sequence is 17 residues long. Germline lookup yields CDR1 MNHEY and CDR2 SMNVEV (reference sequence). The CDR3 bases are TGTGCCAGCAGTCCAGGCCAGCGGGGGACGAAAAACAATGAGCAGTTCTTC. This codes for CASSPGQRGTKNNEQFF.

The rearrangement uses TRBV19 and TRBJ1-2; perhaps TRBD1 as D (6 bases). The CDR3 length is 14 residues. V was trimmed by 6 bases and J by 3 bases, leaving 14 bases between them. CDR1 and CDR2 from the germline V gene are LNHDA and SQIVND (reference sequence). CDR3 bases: TGTGCCAGTAGCCCACAGGGCCTCTACTATGGCTACACCTTC. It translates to CASSPQGLYYGYTF.

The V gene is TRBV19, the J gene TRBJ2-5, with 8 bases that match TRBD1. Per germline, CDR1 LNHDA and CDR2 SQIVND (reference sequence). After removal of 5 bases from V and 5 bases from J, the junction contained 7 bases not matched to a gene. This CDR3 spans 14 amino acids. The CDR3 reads CASSLQDREETQYF. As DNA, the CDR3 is TGTGCCAGTAGTCTCCAGGACAGGGAGGAGACCCAGTACTTC.

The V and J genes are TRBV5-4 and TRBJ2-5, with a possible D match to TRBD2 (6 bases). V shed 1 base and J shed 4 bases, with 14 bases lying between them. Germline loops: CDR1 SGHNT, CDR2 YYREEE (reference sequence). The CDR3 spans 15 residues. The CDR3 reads CASSLWGSGGETQYF. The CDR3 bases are TGTGCCAGCAGCTTGTGGGGTTCCGGGGGAGAGACCCAGTACTTC.

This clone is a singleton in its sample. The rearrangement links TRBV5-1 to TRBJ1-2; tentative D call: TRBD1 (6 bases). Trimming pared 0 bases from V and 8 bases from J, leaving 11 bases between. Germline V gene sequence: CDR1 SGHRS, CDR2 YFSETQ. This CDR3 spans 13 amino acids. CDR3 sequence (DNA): TGCGCCAGCAGCTTGGAGGACAGAGGGGGCTACACCTTC. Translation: CASSLEDRGGYTF.

This chain's CDR3 is CASSSGQGGMREKLFF. Here the CDR3 DNA reads TGTGCCAGCAGCTCCGGACAGGGCGGAATGCGGGAAAAACTGTTTTTT. The V gene is TRBV7-2, the J gene TRBJ1-4, with 8 bases lining up with TRBD1. Germline CDR1 reads SGHTA; CDR2 reads FQGNSA. Germline trimming cut 4 bases from V and 8 bases from J; bases unmatched to any gene: 12. The CDR3 covers 16 residues. Filled out from reference TRBV7-2 and TRBJ1-4, the complete variable domain reads GAGVSQSPSNKVTEKGKDVELRCDPISGHTALYWYRQSLGQGLEFLIYFQGNSAPDKSGLPSDRFSAERTGGSVSTLTIQRTQQEDSAVYLCASSSGQGGMREKLFFGSGTQLSVL.

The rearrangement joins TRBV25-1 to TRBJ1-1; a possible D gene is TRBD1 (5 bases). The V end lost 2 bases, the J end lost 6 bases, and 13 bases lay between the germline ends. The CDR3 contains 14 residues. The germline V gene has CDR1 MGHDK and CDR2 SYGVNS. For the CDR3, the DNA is TGTGCCAGCAGTGAACTGGGGGGTTTTCCTGAAGCTTTCTTT. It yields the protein CASSELGGFPEAFF.

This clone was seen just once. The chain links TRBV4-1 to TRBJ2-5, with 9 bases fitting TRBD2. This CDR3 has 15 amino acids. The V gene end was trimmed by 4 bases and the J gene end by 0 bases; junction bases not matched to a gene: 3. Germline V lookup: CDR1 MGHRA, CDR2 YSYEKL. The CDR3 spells CASSRRTSDQETQYF. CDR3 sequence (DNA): TGCGCCAGCAGCCGCAGGACTAGCGACCAAGAGACCCAGTACTTC.

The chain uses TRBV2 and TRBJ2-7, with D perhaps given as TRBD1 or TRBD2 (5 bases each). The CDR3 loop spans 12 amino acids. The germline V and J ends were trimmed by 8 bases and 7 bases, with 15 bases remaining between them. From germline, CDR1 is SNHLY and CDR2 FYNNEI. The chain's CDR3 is CASRDGLEEQYF. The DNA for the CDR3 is TGTGCCAGCCGGGACGGGCTAGAGGAGCAGTACTTC.

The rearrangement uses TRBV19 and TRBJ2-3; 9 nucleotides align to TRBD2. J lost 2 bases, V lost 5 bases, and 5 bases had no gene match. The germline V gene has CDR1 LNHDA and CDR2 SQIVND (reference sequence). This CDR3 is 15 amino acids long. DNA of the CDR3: TGTGCCAGTAGTGGGCTAGCGGGACACACAGATACGCAGTATTTT. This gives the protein CASSGLAGHTDTQYF. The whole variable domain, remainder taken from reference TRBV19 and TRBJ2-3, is DGGITQSPKYLFRKEGQNVTLSCEQNLNHDAMYWYRQDPGQGLRLIYYSQIVNDFQKGDIAEGYSVSREKKESFPLTVTSAQKNPTAFYLCASSGLAGHTDTQYFGPGTRLTVL.

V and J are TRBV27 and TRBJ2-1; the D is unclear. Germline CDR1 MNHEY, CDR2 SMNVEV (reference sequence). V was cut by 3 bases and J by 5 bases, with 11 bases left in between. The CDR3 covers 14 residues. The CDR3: CASSFTSYHNEQFF. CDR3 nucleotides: TGTGCCAGCAGTTTTACTTCGTACCACAATGAGCAGTTCTTC.

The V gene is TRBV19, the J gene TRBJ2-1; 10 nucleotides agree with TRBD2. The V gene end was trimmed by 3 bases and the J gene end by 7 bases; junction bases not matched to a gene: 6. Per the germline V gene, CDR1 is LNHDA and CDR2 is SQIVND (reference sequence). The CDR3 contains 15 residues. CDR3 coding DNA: TGTGCCAGTAGTATCCCCGGGACTAGCGATAATGAGCAGTTCTTC. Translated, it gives CASSIPGTSDNEQFF.

The DNA for the CDR3 is TGTGCCAGCAGTGGGGGACTAGCGGATTACAATGAGCAGTTCTTC. Translating it yields CASSGGLADYNEQFF. This sequence joins TRBV28 and TRBJ2-1, with TRBD2 matching 11 bases. The CDR3 extends over 15 amino acids. Germline values: CDR1 MDHEN, CDR2 SYDVKM. With V trimmed by 5 bases and J by 4 bases, 4 bases remained unmatched.

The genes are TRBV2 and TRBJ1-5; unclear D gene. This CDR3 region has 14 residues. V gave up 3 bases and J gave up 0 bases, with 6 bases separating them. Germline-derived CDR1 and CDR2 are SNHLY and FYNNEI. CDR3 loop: CASSDTYSNQPQHF. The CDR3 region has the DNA TGTGCCAGCAGTGACACTTATAGCAATCAGCCCCAGCATTTT.

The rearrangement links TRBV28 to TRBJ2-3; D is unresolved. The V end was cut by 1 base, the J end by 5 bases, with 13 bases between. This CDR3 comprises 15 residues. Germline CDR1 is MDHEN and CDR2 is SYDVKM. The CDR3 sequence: CASSLSVILGDTQYF. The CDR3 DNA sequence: TGTGCCAGCAGTTTATCGGTAATACTCGGAGATACGCAGTATTTT.

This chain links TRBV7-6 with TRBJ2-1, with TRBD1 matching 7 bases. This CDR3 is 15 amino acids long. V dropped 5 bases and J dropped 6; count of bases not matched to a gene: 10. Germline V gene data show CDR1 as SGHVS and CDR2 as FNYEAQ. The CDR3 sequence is CASSHHRGPSNEQFF. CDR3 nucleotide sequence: TGTGCCAGCAGCCACCACAGGGGACCCTCCAATGAGCAGTTCTTC.

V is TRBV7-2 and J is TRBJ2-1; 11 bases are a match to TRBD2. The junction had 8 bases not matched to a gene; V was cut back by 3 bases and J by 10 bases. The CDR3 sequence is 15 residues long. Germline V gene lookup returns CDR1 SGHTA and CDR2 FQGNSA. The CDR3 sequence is CASSFKVAGGLEQFF. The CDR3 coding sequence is TGTGCCAGCAGCTTTAAGGTAGCGGGAGGGTTAGAGCAGTTCTTC.

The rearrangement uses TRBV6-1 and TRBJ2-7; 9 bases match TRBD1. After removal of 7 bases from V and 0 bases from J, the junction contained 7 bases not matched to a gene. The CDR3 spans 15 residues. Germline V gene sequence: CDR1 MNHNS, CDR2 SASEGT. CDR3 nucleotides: TGTGCCAGCAACTTCGGGACAGGGAGCTCCTACGAGCAGTACTTC. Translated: CASNFGTGSSYEQYF.

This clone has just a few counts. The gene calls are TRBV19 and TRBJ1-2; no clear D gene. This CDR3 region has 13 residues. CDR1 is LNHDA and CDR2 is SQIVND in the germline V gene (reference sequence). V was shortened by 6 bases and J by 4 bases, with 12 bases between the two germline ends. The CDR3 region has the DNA TGTGCCAGTAGCCTAAAGAGGCTCTATGGCTACACCTTC. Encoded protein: CASSLKRLYGYTF.